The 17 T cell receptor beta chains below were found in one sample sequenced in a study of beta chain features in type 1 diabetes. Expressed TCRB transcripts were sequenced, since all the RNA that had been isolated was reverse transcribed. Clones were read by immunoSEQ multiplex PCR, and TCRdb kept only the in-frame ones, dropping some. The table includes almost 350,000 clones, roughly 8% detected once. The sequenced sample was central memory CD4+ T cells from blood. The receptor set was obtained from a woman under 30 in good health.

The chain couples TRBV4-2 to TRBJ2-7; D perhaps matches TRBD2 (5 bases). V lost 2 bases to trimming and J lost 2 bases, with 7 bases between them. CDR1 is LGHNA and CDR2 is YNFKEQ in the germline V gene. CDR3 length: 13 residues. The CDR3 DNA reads TGTGCCAGCAGCCAATCTAGCACCTACGAGCAGTACTTC. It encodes CASSQSSTYEQYF.

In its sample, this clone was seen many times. The CDR3 sequence is CASNPGQTYDTQYF. The CDR3 bases are TGTGCCAGCAACCCGGGGCAGACATATGATACGCAGTATTTT. The rearrangement links TRBV7-2 to TRBJ2-3; D is possibly TRBD1 or TRBD2 (5 bases each). V was pared by 7 bases and J by 6 bases, with 17 bases between. CDR3 length: 14 residues. Germline V gene data show CDR1 as SGHTA and CDR2 as FQGNSA.

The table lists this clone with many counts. In DNA, the CDR3 is TGTGCCAGCAGCTGGGGACAGGACGGAGTGATGGGCTACACCTTC. This encodes CASSWGQDGVMGYTF. This sequence joins TRBV7-2 and TRBJ1-2; TRBD1 aligns across 8 bases. Germline CDR1 and CDR2: SGHTA and FQGNSA. The CDR3 extends over 15 amino acids. The J segment lost 8 bases and the V segment lost 4 bases, leaving 12 bases of the junction unmatched.

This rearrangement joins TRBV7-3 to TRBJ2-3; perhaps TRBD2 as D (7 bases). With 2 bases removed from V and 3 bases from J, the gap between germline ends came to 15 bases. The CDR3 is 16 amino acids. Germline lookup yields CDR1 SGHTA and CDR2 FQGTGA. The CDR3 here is CASSLGGKGGTDTQYF. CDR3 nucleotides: TGTGCCAGCAGCTTAGGAGGCAAGGGGGGGACAGATACGCAGTATTTT.

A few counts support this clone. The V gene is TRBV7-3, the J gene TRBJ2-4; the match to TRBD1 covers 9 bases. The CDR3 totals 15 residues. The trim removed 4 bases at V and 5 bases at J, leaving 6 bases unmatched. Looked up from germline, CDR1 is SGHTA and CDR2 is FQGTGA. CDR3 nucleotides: TGTGCCAGCAGCTCTGACGGACAGGGGCAAAACATTCAGTACTTC. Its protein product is CASSSDGQGQNIQYF. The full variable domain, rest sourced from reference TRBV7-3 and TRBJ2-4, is GAGVSQTPSNKVTEKGKYVELRCDPISGHTALYWYRQSLGQGPEFLIYFQGTGAADDSGLPNDRFFAVRPEGSVSTLKIQRTERGDSAVYLCASSSDGQGQNIQYFGAGTRLSVL.

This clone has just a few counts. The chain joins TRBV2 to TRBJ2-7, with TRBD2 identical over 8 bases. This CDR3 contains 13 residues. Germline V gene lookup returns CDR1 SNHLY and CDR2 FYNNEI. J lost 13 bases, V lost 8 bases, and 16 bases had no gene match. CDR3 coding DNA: TGTGCCAGCCAATCTGGCGGGAGGCCTCTTCGCTACTTC. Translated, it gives CASQSGGRPLRYF.

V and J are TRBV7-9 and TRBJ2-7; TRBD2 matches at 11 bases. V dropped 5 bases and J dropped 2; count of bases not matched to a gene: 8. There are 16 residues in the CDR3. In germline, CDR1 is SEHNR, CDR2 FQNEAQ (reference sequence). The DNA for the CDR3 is TGTGCCAGCAGCCCCGGCGGACTAGCGGGCACCTACGAGCAGTACTTC. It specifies CASSPGGLAGTYEQYF.

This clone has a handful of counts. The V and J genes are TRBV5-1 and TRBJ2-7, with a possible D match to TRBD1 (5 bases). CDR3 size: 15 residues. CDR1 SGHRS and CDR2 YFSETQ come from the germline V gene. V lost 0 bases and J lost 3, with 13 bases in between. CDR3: CASSLGGARFYEQYF. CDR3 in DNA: TGCGCCAGCAGCTTGGGGGGCGCGAGGTTCTACGAGCAGTACTTC.

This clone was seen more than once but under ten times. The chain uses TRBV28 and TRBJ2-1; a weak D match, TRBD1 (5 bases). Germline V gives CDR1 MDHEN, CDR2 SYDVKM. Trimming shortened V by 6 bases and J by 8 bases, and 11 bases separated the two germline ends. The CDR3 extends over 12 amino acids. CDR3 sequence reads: CASSFRVHEQFF. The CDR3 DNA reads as TGTGCCAGCAGCTTCAGGGTGCATGAGCAGTTCTTC.

The CDR3 region is CSVVRDRGEKLFF. CDR3 in DNA: TGCAGCGTTGTCCGGGACAGGGGTGAAAAACTGTTTTTT. The chain is built from TRBV29-1 and TRBJ1-4, with 10 positions matching TRBD1. V gave up 4 bases and J gave up 7 bases; unmatched junction bases: 3. Germline CDR1 and CDR2: SQVTM and ANQGSEA. This CDR3 spans 13 amino acids.

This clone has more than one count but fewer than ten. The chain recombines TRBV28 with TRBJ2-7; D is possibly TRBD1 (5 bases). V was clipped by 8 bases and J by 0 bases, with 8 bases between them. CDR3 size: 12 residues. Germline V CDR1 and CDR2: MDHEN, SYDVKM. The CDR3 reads CASGQNSYEQYF. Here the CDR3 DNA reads TGTGCCAGCGGACAAAACTCCTACGAGCAGTACTTC.

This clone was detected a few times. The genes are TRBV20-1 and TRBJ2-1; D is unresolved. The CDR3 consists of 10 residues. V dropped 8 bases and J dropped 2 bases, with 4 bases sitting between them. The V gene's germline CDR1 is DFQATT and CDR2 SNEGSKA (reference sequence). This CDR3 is CSPTYNEQFF. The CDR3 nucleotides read TGCAGTCCAACCTACAATGAGCAGTTCTTC.

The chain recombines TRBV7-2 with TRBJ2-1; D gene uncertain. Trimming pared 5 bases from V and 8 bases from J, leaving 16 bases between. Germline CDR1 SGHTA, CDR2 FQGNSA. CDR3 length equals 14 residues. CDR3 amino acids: CASSRKSFADEQFF. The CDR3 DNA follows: TGTGCCAGCAGCCGGAAAAGTTTCGCCGATGAGCAGTTCTTC.

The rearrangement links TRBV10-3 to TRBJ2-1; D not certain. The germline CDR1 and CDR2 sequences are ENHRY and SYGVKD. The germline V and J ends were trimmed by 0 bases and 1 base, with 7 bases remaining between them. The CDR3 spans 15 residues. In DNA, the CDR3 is TGTGCCATCAGTGAGTCAGCCCAGTCCTACAATGAGCAGTTCTTC. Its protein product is CAISESAQSYNEQFF.

In DNA form, the CDR3 reads TGTGCCAGCAGTCCGGACAGGGCACGAGAGCAGTACTTC. Translated: CASSPDRAREQYF. The V call is TRBV6-6, the J call TRBJ2-7; 8 bases are shared with TRBD1. CDR3 length equals 13 residues. CDR1 is MNHNY, CDR2 SVGAGI, per germline (reference sequence). V shed 5 bases, J shed 7 bases, and the junction held 7 bases outside the gene matches.

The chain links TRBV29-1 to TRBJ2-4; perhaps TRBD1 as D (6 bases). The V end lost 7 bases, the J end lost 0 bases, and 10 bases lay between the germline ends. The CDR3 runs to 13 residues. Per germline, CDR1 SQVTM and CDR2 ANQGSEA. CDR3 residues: CSATGLAKNIQYF. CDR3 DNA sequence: TGCAGCGCGACAGGTCTAGCCAAAAACATTCAGTACTTC.

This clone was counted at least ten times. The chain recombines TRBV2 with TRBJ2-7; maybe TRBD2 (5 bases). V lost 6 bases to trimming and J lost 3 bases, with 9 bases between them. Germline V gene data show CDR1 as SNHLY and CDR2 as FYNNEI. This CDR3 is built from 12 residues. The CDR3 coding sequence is TGTGCCAGCAGAAGCGAGGGCTACGAGCAGTACTTC. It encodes CASRSEGYEQYF.